These T cell receptor beta chains were read from a single sample in a study of identifying expanded T cells in peripheral blood. Sequencing used immunoSEQ multiplex PCR; TCRdb keeps in-frame clones, though not all of them. Of about 81,000 clones listed, roughly 84% were seen once; the top ten hold about 19%. Sequenced sample: blood. Receptor source: a person aged 18 to 75 in good health. CDR3s include the opening cysteine and the closing phenylalanine or tryptophan. D genes are given only for firm matches. Clone size is not always given. Where it is, it says once, few, many or a class for expanded clones.

cdr3_nt: TGTGCCAGCAGTTGGGCAGTCCCTAACACTGAAGCTTTCTTT
cdr3_aa: CASSWAVPNTEAFF
clone_size: -
v_call: TRBV6-5
j_call: TRBJ1-1
d_call: -
cdr3_length: 14

cdr3_nt: TGTGCCAGCAGCCAAGAGTATGAGTACTCTGGAAACACCATATATTTT
cdr3_aa: CASSQEYEYSGNTIYF
clone_size: -
v_call: TRBV14
j_call: TRBJ1-3
d_call: -
cdr3_length: 16

cdr3_nt: TGTGCCAGCAGTTTGTTTGCCCCACGGGACACCTCTGGAAACACCATATATTTT
cdr3_aa: CASSLFAPRDTSGNTIYF
clone_size: -
v_call: TRBV27
j_call: TRBJ1-3
d_call: -
cdr3_length: 18

cdr3_nt: TGTGCTAGCAGCTTAGAGGCAGGCCACGGGTACGAGCAGTACTTC
cdr3_aa: CASSLEAGHGYEQYF
clone_size: -
v_call: TRBV7-7
j_call: TRBJ2-7
d_call: -
cdr3_length: 15

cdr3_nt: TGTGCCAGCAGTTCGACAGGGTTAGGGTCCTACGAGCAGTACTTC
cdr3_aa: CASSSTGLGSYEQYF
clone_size: -
v_call: TRBV28
j_call: TRBJ2-7
d_call: TRBD1
cdr3_length: 15

cdr3_nt: TGTGCCAGCTCACCTAACAGACAGGGCCCGAACACTGAAGCTTTCTTT
cdr3_aa: CASSPNRQGPNTEAFF
clone_size: -
v_call: TRBV18
j_call: TRBJ1-1
d_call: TRBD1
cdr3_length: 16

cdr3_nt: TGTGCCAGCAGCCCCCGGACTAGCGGGGTAGGTGAGCAGTTCTTC
cdr3_aa: CASSPRTSGVGEQFF
clone_size: -
v_call: TRBV7-2
j_call: TRBJ2-1
d_call: TRBD2
cdr3_length: 15

cdr3_nt: TGTGCAAGTCGCTTAGCGGACGGGGTAGGGAACAAGCTTTTCCATGAGCAGTTCTTC
cdr3_aa: CASRLADGVGNKLFHEQFF
clone_size: -
v_call: TRBV12-2
j_call: TRBJ2-1
d_call: -
cdr3_length: 19

cdr3_nt: TGTGCCAGCAGTTTGAGACAGGCGAACACTGAAGCTTTCTTT
cdr3_aa: CASSLRQANTEAFF
clone_size: once
v_call: TRBV28
j_call: TRBJ1-1
d_call: -
cdr3_length: 14

cdr3_nt: TGTGCCAGCAGCTTTAGCGGGGGGCGGACCTACGAGCAGTACTTC
cdr3_aa: CASSFSGGRTYEQYF
clone_size: -
v_call: TRBV7-6
j_call: TRBJ2-7
d_call: TRBD2
cdr3_length: 15

cdr3_nt: TGTGCCAGCAGTTACTCGATGGGAGAGGGGGCAGCCCAGCATTTT
cdr3_aa: CASSYSMGEGAAQHF
clone_size: -
v_call: TRBV6-6
j_call: TRBJ1-5
d_call: TRBD1
cdr3_length: 15

cdr3_nt: TGTGCCAGCAGCTTTCGGCAAGATGGGGAGCAGTACTTC
cdr3_aa: CASSFRQDGEQYF
clone_size: -
v_call: TRBV7-2
j_call: TRBJ2-7
d_call: -
cdr3_length: 13

cdr3_nt: TGTGCCATCACCCTAGCGGGAGGAAATGAGCAGTTCTTC
cdr3_aa: CAITLAGGNEQFF
clone_size: -
v_call: TRBV10-3
j_call: TRBJ2-1
d_call: TRBD2
cdr3_length: 13

cdr3_nt: TGTGCCAGCAGCGTAGCTGACTCCTACAATGAGCAGTTCTTC
cdr3_aa: CASSVADSYNEQFF
clone_size: -
v_call: TRBV9
j_call: TRBJ2-1
d_call: -
cdr3_length: 14

cdr3_nt: TGCGCCAGCAGCTTGGAGGGTTTGAGAGGACCCGGAGCTTTCTTT
cdr3_aa: CASSLEGLRGPGAFF
clone_size: -
v_call: TRBV5-1
j_call: TRBJ1-1
d_call: -
cdr3_length: 15

cdr3_nt: TGTGCCAGCAGCGAGACACGGTTCGGAGAGACCCAGTACTTC
cdr3_aa: CASSETRFGETQYF
clone_size: -
v_call: TRBV5-8
j_call: TRBJ2-5
d_call: -
cdr3_length: 14